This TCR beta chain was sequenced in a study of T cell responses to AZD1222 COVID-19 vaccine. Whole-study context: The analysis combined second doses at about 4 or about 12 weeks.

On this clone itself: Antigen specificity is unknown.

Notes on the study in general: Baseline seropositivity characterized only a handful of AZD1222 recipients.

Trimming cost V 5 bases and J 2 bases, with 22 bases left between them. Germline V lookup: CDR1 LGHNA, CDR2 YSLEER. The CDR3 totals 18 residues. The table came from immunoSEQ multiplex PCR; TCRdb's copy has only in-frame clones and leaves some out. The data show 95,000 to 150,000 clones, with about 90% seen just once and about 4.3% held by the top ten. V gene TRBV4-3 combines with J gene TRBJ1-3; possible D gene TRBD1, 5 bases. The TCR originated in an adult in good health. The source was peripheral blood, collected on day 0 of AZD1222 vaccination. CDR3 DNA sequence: TGCGCCAGCAGCTCATGGGGGGGAATCGAAGGTACTGGAAACACCATATATTTT. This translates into CASSSWGGIEGTGNTIYF.